These 28 T cell receptor beta chains originate from one sample sequenced in a study of response to subunit inactivated influenza vaccine. TCRdb independently ran MiXCR on the RT-PCR reads; one entry per CDR3 protein. Of about 500,000 distinct CDR3 sequences listed, 16% were seen once; the top ten hold around 3%. Sequenced material: CD4+ T cells sorted from PBMCs, taken roughly 24 months after vaccination. These receptors all come from a man between 50 and 75 years old who received an inactivated influenza vaccine.

The chain has TRBV7-2 and TRBJ2-1; 9 nucleotides match TRBD1. This CDR3 is built from 15 residues. V lost 2 bases to trimming and J lost 6 bases; unmatched junction nucleotides: 5. CDR1 and CDR2 from the germline V gene are SGHTA and FQGNSA. The DNA of the CDR3 is TGTGCCAGCAGCTTAAGAGGGACAGGGACCAATGAGCAGTTCTTC. Translating gives CASSLRGTGTNEQFF.

This clonotype showed up just a few times. The chain joins TRBV20-1 to TRBJ2-1, with a weak D call TRBD2 (7 bases). The CDR3 loop spans 14 amino acids. The V end was cut by 3 bases, the J end by 4 bases, with 13 bases between. Germline lookup yields CDR1 DFQATT and CDR2 SNEGSKA (reference sequence). DNA for the CDR3: TGCAGTGCTAGTGGGCGGGGGCCGTACAATGAGCAGTTCTTC. Translated: CSASGRGPYNEQFF.

This clonotype was seen a handful of times. No DNA is shown, since the ends of the CDR3 on it are uncertain; the CDR3 is the one TCRdb lists. The chain couples TRBV30 to TRBJ1-1; the table gives TRBD1 as D, unverified against the DNA. The CDR3 numbers 14 amino acids, ends counted. Germline V lookup: CDR1 GTSNPN, CDR2 SVGIG (reference sequence). The CDR3 sequence is CAWSVGQGAEYDFF.

This sequence joins TRBV3-1 and TRBJ2-1; 12 bases agree with TRBD2. V shed 6 bases, J shed 9 bases, and the junction held 6 bases outside the gene matches. Germline values: CDR1 LGHDT, CDR2 YNNKEL (reference sequence). The CDR3 extends over 14 amino acids. This CDR3 is CASRGLAGRGEQFF. In nucleotides, the CDR3 is TGTGCCAGCAGAGGACTAGCGGGGAGAGGTGAGCAGTTCTTC.

The chain carries TRBV7-2 and TRBJ1-2; D is possibly TRBD1 (6 bases). Germline CDR1 SGHTA, CDR2 FQGNSA. The CDR3 has 14 residues. V was clipped by 5 bases and J by 4 bases, with 14 bases between them. The CDR3 loop reads CASSPTGVGYGYTF. The CDR3 DNA sequence: TGTGCCAGCAGCCCGACAGGAGTCGGCTATGGCTACACCTTC.

The chain links TRBV20-1 to TRBJ2-7; D is perhaps TRBD2 (5 bases). The CDR3 runs to 15 residues. Per germline, CDR1 DFQATT and CDR2 SNEGSKA (reference sequence). V lost 0 bases and J lost 4, with 16 bases in between. The CDR3 is CSARDGKTGGYEQYF. The CDR3 nucleotides are TGCAGTGCTAGAGACGGGAAGACGGGCGGGTACGAGCAGTACTTC.

This clonotype was seen a handful of times. The chain couples TRBV15 to TRBJ2-3; D is uncertain. This CDR3 is built from 14 residues. CDR1 is LNHNV and CDR2 is YYDKDF in the germline V gene (reference sequence). V dropped 6 bases and J dropped 2 bases, with 12 bases sitting between them. As DNA, the CDR3 is TGTGCCACCAGTATAACTGGCGACACAGATACGCAGTATTTT. Translation gives CATSITGDTDTQYF.

The chain couples TRBV6-2 or TRBV6-3 to TRBJ2-3; 14 bases map to TRBD2. CDR1 is MNHEY and CDR2 is SVGEGT in the germline V gene. The junction had 6 bases not matched to a gene; V was cut back by 4 bases and J by 3 bases. The length of the CDR3 is 17 residues. CDR3 DNA: TGTGCCAGCAGTTCGGGGACTAGCGGGAGAGGTACAGATACGCAGTATTTT. It encodes CASSSGTSGRGTDTQYF.

The sample holds a few counts of this clonotype. The chain links TRBV12-3 or TRBV12-4 to TRBJ1-5; no definite D call. The V gene lost 4 bases and the J gene lost 2 bases, with 9 bases spanning the gap. This CDR3 is built from 14 residues. The DNA for the CDR3 is TGTGCCAGCAGTTATGCCGCGGGCAATCAGCCCCAGCATTTT. Its protein is CASSYAAGNQPQHF.

This clonotype came up a few times. The CDR3 DNA reads TGCGCCAGCAGCCAGGACCTGGGGGGAGGCTACACCTTC. It is translated as CASSQDLGGGYTF. The chain is built from TRBV4-3 and TRBJ1-2; possible D gene TRBD1, 5 bases. CDR3 length equals 13 residues. Trimming cost V 3 bases and J 8 bases, with 13 bases left between them. CDR1 is LGHNA and CDR2 is YSLEER in the germline V gene.

This clonotype has a handful of counts. J is TRBJ1-1 and V is TRBV5-6; possibly TRBD1 for D (5 bases). The germline V and J ends were trimmed by 0 bases and 4 bases, with 10 bases remaining between them. The CDR3 runs 14 residues. CDR1 and CDR2 from the germline V gene are SGHDT and YYEEEE. CDR3 nucleotides: TGTGCCAGCAGCTTGGGGCAGGGAGTCACTGAAGCTTTCTTT. It translates to CASSLGQGVTEAFF.

This clonotype was counted ten times or more. Here the CDR3 reads CSARPPDRGNYEQYF. The CDR3 nucleotides are TGCAGTGCTAGACCCCCGGACAGGGGCAACTACGAGCAGTACTTC. The genes are TRBV20-1 and TRBJ2-7, with 9 bases fitting TRBD1. The junction had 8 bases not matched to a gene; V was cut back by 2 bases and J by 3 bases. CDR3 size: 15 residues. Germline V gene sequence: CDR1 DFQATT, CDR2 SNEGSKA (reference sequence).

The CDR3 DNA reads as TGTGCCAGCAGTGTACTTGAAATCGGGGAGCTGTTTTTT. It translates to CASSVLEIGELFF. The chain links TRBV6-2 or TRBV6-3 to TRBJ2-2, with no clear D. Per the germline V gene, CDR1 is MNHEY and CDR2 is SVGEGT. Trimming cost V 5 bases and J 7 bases, with 11 bases left between them. The CDR3 covers 13 residues.

V and J are TRBV7-2 and TRBJ2-7; a possible D gene is TRBD2 (6 bases). Germline-derived CDR1 and CDR2 are SGHTA and FQGNSA. The CDR3 length is 14 residues. V shed 4 bases and J shed 6 bases, with 16 bases lying between them. The CDR3 DNA sequence: TGTGCCAGCAGCTCAAGCCTGACTAGTGTCGAGCAGTACTTC. It specifies CASSSSLTSVEQYF.

This clonotype was recorded a few times. The rearrangement links TRBV11-2 to TRBJ1-5; D gene uncertain. Between the trimmed V and J ends, which lost 6 bases and 0 bases, there was a span of 24 bases. Germline V CDR1 and CDR2: SGHAT, FQNNGV. The CDR3 contains 19 residues. Written as DNA, the CDR3 is TGTGCCAGCAGTGTCCGTGCTCGGCGTATGGGATGTAGCAATCAGCCCCAGCATTTT. It codes for CASSVRARRMGCSNQPQHF.

This clonotype was detected ten times or more. This chain connects TRBV7-2 to TRBJ2-1; D call uncertain. Looked up from germline, CDR1 is SGHTA and CDR2 is FQGNSA. CDR3 length equals 11 residues. V lost 4 bases and J lost 7, with 5 bases in between. CDR3 nucleotides: TGTGCCAGCAGCTGGCGGAATGAGCAGTTCTTC. Amino acids: CASSWRNEQFF.

The V call is TRBV9, the J call TRBJ2-7; D gene ambiguous. This CDR3 contains 13 residues. With 2 bases removed from V and 5 bases from J, the gap between germline ends came to 11 bases. The germline gives CDR1 SGDLS, CDR2 YYNGEE. In nucleotides, the CDR3 is TGTGCCAGCAGCGTGAGCCCCATGCACGAGCAGTACTTC. Its protein product is CASSVSPMHEQYF.

The chain carries TRBV4-1 and TRBJ1-1; D gene unclear. The germline gives CDR1 MGHRA, CDR2 YSYEKL. V lost 4 bases and J 1 base, leaving 10 bases between the germline ends. CDR3 length: 14 residues. The CDR3 reads CASSRSDGNTEAFF. Written as DNA, the CDR3 is TGCGCCAGCAGCCGGTCCGACGGGAACACTGAAGCTTTCTTT.

The chain carries TRBV6-2 or TRBV6-3 and TRBJ2-7, with TRBD1 as a possible D gene (6 bases). CDR3 length: 14 residues. The V end was cut by 5 bases, the J end by 2 bases, with 13 bases between. CDR1 is MNHEY and CDR2 is SVGEGT in the germline V gene. As DNA, the CDR3 is TGTGCCAGCAGTACCACAGGGTTTCCCTACGAGCAGTACTTC. Its translation: CASSTTGFPYEQYF.

This clonotype came up many times. This chain joins TRBV20-1 and TRBJ2-7; possible D gene TRBD1, 5 bases. The CDR3 contains 15 residues. V was pared by 2 bases and J by 3 bases, with 17 bases between. Germline lookup yields CDR1 DFQATT and CDR2 SNEGSKA (reference sequence). In DNA, the CDR3 is TGCAGTGCTAGACCTCAACCGACAGAAGACTACGAGCAGTACTTC. Translating gives CSARPQPTEDYEQYF.

This clonotype was detected many times. J is TRBJ1-5 and V is TRBV20-1, with a tentative D call TRBD1 (5 bases). Germline assignment: CDR1 DFQATT and CDR2 SNEGSKA (reference sequence). The CDR3 contains 16 residues. Trimming took 0 bases from V and 0 from J, leaving 12 bases between them. The CDR3 sequence: CSARDTGGGSNQPQHF. CDR3 DNA: TGCAGTGCTAGAGATACGGGGGGGGGTAGCAATCAGCCCCAGCATTTT.

This clonotype was recorded a few times. The gene calls are TRBV12-3 or TRBV12-4 and TRBJ1-3; D is uncertain. V dropped 5 bases and J dropped 0 bases, with 8 bases sitting between them. This CDR3 region has 14 residues. CDR3 nucleotide sequence: TGTGCCAGCAGTCCTATGGCCTCTGGAAACACCATATATTTT. This encodes CASSPMASGNTIYF.

By share, this clonotype ranks as medium-sized. The rearrangement links TRBV14 to TRBJ2-7; 10 nucleotides line up with TRBD2. Germline lookup yields CDR1 SGHDN and CDR2 FVKESK. The V and J ends lost 4 bases and 2 bases, in that order; junction bases with no gene match: 8. This CDR3 has 16 amino acids. The CDR3 nucleotides are TGTGCCAGCAGCCGTGACCGACTAGCGGGTACCTACGAGCAGTACTTC. It specifies CASSRDRLAGTYEQYF. The variable domain in full, completed from reference TRBV14 and TRBJ2-7, reads EAGVTQFPSHSVIEKGQTVTLRCDPISGHDNLYWYRRVMGKEIKFLLHFVKESKQDESGMPNNRFLAERTGGTYSTLKVQPAELEDSGVYFCASSRDRLAGTYEQYFGPGTRLTVT.

The V and J genes are TRBV20-1 and TRBJ1-5, with D perhaps TRBD1 (5 bases). The germline V gene encodes CDR1 DFQATT and CDR2 SNEGSKA (reference sequence). V dropped 0 bases and J dropped 1 base, with 7 bases sitting between them. CDR3 size: 14 residues. In nucleotides, the CDR3 is TGCAGTGCTAGAGATCCAGGGAGCAATCAGCCCCAGCATTTT. Protein product: CSARDPGSNQPQHF.

In its sample, this clonotype was seen a few times. The chain links TRBV29-1 to TRBJ2-1; TRBD2 agrees at 13 bases. The CDR3 sequence is 19 residues long. J gave up 0 bases and V 6 bases, and 14 bases lay outside the gene matches. Germline assignment: CDR1 SQVTM and CDR2 ANQGSEA. CDR3 region: CSVAFTGTSGKASYNEQFF. The CDR3 DNA reads as TGCAGCGTCGCTTTTACCGGGACTAGCGGGAAAGCCTCCTACAATGAGCAGTTCTTC.

This clonotype was recorded a few times. This chain connects TRBV12-3 or TRBV12-4 to TRBJ1-2; 10 bases fit TRBD1. This CDR3 is built from 15 residues. Trimming removed 7 bases from V and 6 bases from J; junction bases left unmatched: 11. The CDR3 DNA is TGTGCCAGCACTTTTGGGGACAGGGGAGAAAATGGCTACACCTTC. Its translation: CASTFGDRGENGYTF.

This clonotype was observed a handful of times. This chain links TRBV9 with TRBJ2-2; maybe TRBD2 (5 bases). Germline values: CDR1 SGDLS, CDR2 YYNGEE. V gave up 0 bases and J gave up 5 bases, with 11 bases separating them. CDR3 length: 15 residues. The CDR3 loop is CASSVGSSGTGELFF. CDR3 bases: TGTGCCAGCAGCGTAGGTTCCTCGGGGACCGGGGAGCTGTTTTTT.

This clonotype was counted at least ten times. The chain uses TRBV10-3 and TRBJ1-5, with D possibly being TRBD1 (5 bases). The V gene's germline CDR1 is ENHRY and CDR2 SYGVKD. The CDR3 runs 13 residues. V was clipped by 6 bases and J by 5 bases, with 11 bases between them. The CDR3 sequence is CAIRAGFDQPQHF. In DNA form, the CDR3 reads TGTGCCATCAGAGCAGGGTTCGATCAGCCCCAGCATTTT.